The 10 T cell receptor beta chains in this list originate from one sample, sequenced in a study of Ad26.COV2.S vaccination and SARS-CoV-2 variants (dated by TCRdb to about 2021). The sample's treatment or condition label, in plain terms: some 20 received Ad26.COV2.S at low or high dose, single or two shots; several received placebo; per-sample allocation not given. For vaccine and placebo recipients, repertoires were sequenced using samples collected on day 63 after the first injection. Libraries were made using the immunoSEQ multiplex PCR assay. The table comes from immuneACCESS by way of TCRdb, which keeps in-frame sequences with V and J called. Part of the clones is missing from these tables; in studies checked, under half for an unresolved V gene and the rest for unknown reasons. The table for this sample lists about 680,000 clones; 80% to 90% of them were counted only once. The top ten constitute 1.5% of the sample.

The specimen was peripheral blood, collected in a trial of Ad26.COV2.S vaccine versus placebo. These receptors all come from a person between 18 and 65 years old who received the Ad26.COV2.S COVID-19 vaccine or a placebo.

The rearrangement links TRBV6-5 to TRBJ2-2, with D perhaps TRBD1 (5 bases). This CDR3 spans 14 amino acids. The germline V and J ends were trimmed by 4 bases and 1 base, with 7 bases remaining between them. Germline assignment: CDR1 MNHEY and CDR2 SVGAGI. This CDR3 is CASSSGQNTGELFF. The CDR3 coding sequence is TGTGCCAGCAGTTCCGGACAGAACACCGGGGAGCTGTTTTTT.

The chain uses TRBV19 and TRBJ1-2; 7 bases map to TRBD1. Germline V CDR1 and CDR2: LNHDA, SQIVND (reference sequence). The CDR3 runs 14 residues. Trimming removed 6 bases from V and 3 bases from J; junction bases left unmatched: 7. DNA for the CDR3: TGTGCCAGTAGATCGAACAGGGGCTACTATGGCTACACCTTC. This gives the protein CASRSNRGYYGYTF.

The gene calls are TRBV2 and TRBJ1-6; possibly TRBD1 for D (5 bases). V was clipped by 2 bases and J by 15 bases, with 8 bases between them. This CDR3 spans 11 amino acids. CDR1 and CDR2 (germline): SNHLY, FYNNEI. The CDR3 region has the DNA TGTGCCAGCAGTGAAAGCAGGGACCTCCACTTT. It specifies CASSESRDLHF. The full variable domain, rest sourced from reference TRBV2 and TRBJ1-6, is EPEVTQTPSHQVTQMGQEVILRCVPISNHLYFYWYRQILGQKVEFLVSFYNNEISEKSEIFDDQFSVERPDGSNFTLKIRSTKLEDSAMYFCASSESRDLHFGNGTRLTVT.

The chain is built from TRBV6-6 and TRBJ2-7, with D possibly TRBD2 on 6 matching bases. V was pared by 2 bases and J by 0 bases, with 11 bases between. Germline assignment: CDR1 MNHNY and CDR2 SVGAGI (reference sequence). The CDR3 runs to 15 residues. The CDR3 DNA reads TGTGCCAGCAGTTACGGGCTAGCGTCCTCCTACGAGCAGTACTTC. This codes for CASSYGLASSYEQYF.

As to this clone: One end of the junction fails to match germline, which may point to a read error. This chain joins TRBV7-7 and TRBJ2-2; either TRBD1 or TRBD2 may supply D (5 bases each). From germline, CDR1 is SSHAT and CDR2 FNYEAQ (reference sequence). The length of the CDR3 is 15 residues. The CDR3 DNA reads as TGTGCTAGCAGCCGGGGACCCAACAGCCCCGGGGAGCTGTTTTTT. This sequence encodes CASSRGPNSPGELFF.

The chain combines TRBV3-1 (or the pseudogene TRBV3-2) with TRBJ2-7, with a tentative D call TRBD1 (6 bases). The germline V gene encodes CDR1 LGHDT and CDR2 YNNKEL (reference sequence). The CDR3 is made up of 15 amino acids. V was pared by 0 bases and J by 2 bases, with 11 bases between. CDR3 loop: CASSQDRAGAYEQYF. The CDR3 DNA sequence: TGTGCCAGCAGCCAAGACAGGGCAGGGGCCTACGAGCAGTACTTC.

The chain links TRBV11-2 to TRBJ1-3; D unresolved. The CDR3 has 17 amino acids. Germline V CDR1 and CDR2: SGHAT, FQNNGV. V was pared by 2 bases and J by 0 bases, with 14 bases between. The CDR3 here is CASSLWRSEGSGNTIYF. CDR3 sequence (DNA): TGTGCCAGCAGCTTATGGCGATCGGAAGGCTCTGGAAACACCATATATTTT.

This chain connects TRBV7-9 to TRBJ1-2, with 7 nucleotides matching TRBD1. Germline V gene data show CDR1 as SEHNR and CDR2 as FQNEAQ (reference sequence). This CDR3 is 15 amino acids long. J gave up 7 bases and V 5 bases, and 13 bases lay outside the gene matches. CDR3: CASSGDGEYRGGYTF. Written as DNA, the CDR3 is TGTGCCAGCAGCGGTGACGGTGAATACAGGGGTGGCTACACCTTC.

This clone was picked up one time. J is TRBJ1-1 and V is TRBV2; a weak D match, TRBD1 (6 bases). CDR1 is SNHLY, CDR2 FYNNEI, per germline. This CDR3 contains 13 residues. The V and J ends lost 7 bases and 2 bases respectively, with 11 bases between them. The CDR3 DNA reads TGTGCCAGCAAAACACAGGGAAACACTGAAGCTTTCTTT. This encodes CASKTQGNTEAFF.

The chain has TRBV9 and TRBJ1-6, with TRBD1 matching 9 bases. Germline V lookup: CDR1 SGDLS, CDR2 YYNGEE. This CDR3 spans 15 amino acids. V shed 3 bases and J 4 bases; nucleotides not matched to a gene: 2. This chain's CDR3 is CASSADRGYNSPLHF. CDR3 sequence (DNA): TGTGCCAGCAGCGCCGACAGGGGGTATAATTCACCCCTCCACTTT. The full variable domain, its missing parts supplied by reference TRBV9 and TRBJ1-6, is DSGVTQTPKHLITATGQRVTLRCSPRSGDLSVYWYQQSLDQGLQFLIQYYNGEERAKGNILERFSAQQFPDLHSELNLSSLELGDSALYFCASSADRGYNSPLHFGNGTRLTVT.